The clone carrying this TCR beta chain turned up a few times. What it binds is not known. The CDR3 contains 13 residues. Trimming removed 5 bases at V and 8 bases at J, with 16 bases between. Per the germline V gene, CDR1 is GTSNPN and CDR2 is SVGIG (reference sequence). This record belongs to a study of beta chain features in type 1 diabetes. Study-wide context: Some 99 million sorted cells were examined across all samples.

Study results and limitations: For patients, the naive, central memory and Treg TCRB repertoires appeared more alike than for healthy donors. There were fewer insertions and more deletions at the VDJ junctions of type 1 diabetes patients. PCR might pick shorter templates more often, in the same way for patients and controls. All four CD4+ subsets of Type 1 diabetes patients contained TCRB CDR3s that were moderately but significantly shorter.

As every portion of the isolated RNA was reverse transcribed, the sequencing read expressed TCRB transcripts. TCRdb's copy holds only in-frame clones and misses some; the assay was immunoSEQ multiplex PCR. The repertoire holds 250,000 to 300,000 clones, with approximately 25% as singletons. The rearrangement uses TRBV30 and TRBJ2-1; D is possibly TRBD2 (6 bases). Source material: naive CD4+ T cells from blood. The TCR sequence derives from a woman in her twenties or thirties with type 1 diabetes. The CDR3 spells CAWAPGLYHEQFF. In DNA, the CDR3 is TGTGCCTGGGCCCCGGGACTTTATCATGAGCAGTTCTTC.